Following are 2 T cell receptor beta chains from one sample sequenced in a study of blood T cell repertoires in COVID-19. Repertoires were generated with immunoSEQ multiplex PCR, while TCRdb's copy carries only in-frame clones and drops some. Seen here are a few hundred thousand clones, roughly nine tenths observed once, and the top ten hold 4% to 5%. The sequenced sample consisted of peripheral blood. Receptors originate from a woman aged 40 to 50 who had recovered from COVID-19.

The J gene is TRBJ1-2, the V gene TRBV5-6; D gene unclear. In germline, CDR1 is SGHDT, CDR2 YYEEEE. The V end was cut by 0 bases, the J end by 1 base, with 7 bases between. This CDR3 comprises 14 residues. The CDR3 here is CASSLGGLNYGYTF. In DNA form, the CDR3 reads TGTGCCAGCAGCTTGGGCGGTCTTAACTATGGCTACACCTTC. The full variable domain, completed using reference TRBV5-6 and TRBJ1-2, is DAGVTQSPTHLIKTRGQQVTLRCSPKSGHDTVSWYQQALGQGPQFIFQYYEEEERQRGNFPDRFSGHQFPNYSSELNVNALLLGDSALYLCASSLGGLNYGYTFGSGTRLTVV.

The V call is TRBV19, the J call TRBJ2-1; the match to TRBD1 covers 9 bases. With V trimmed by 3 bases and J by 5 bases, 8 bases remained unmatched. The CDR3 runs to 16 residues. Germline CDR1 and CDR2: LNHDA and SQIVND (reference sequence). The CDR3 sequence: CASSIRGTGTDNEQFF. CDR3 coding DNA: TGTGCCAGTAGTATTAGGGGGACAGGGACGGACAATGAGCAGTTCTTC.